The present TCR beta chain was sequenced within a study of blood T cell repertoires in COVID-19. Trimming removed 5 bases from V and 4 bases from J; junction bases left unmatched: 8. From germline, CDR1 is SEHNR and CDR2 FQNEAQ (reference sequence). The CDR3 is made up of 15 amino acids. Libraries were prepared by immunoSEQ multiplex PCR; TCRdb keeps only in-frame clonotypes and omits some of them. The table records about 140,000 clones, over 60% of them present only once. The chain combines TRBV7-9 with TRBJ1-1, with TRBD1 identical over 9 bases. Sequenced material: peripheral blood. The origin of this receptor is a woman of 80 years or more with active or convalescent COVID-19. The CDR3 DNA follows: TGTGCCAGCAGCCGGGGGGACAGGGCGGGCACTGAAGCTTTCTTT. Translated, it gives CASSRGDRAGTEAFF.